The TCR beta chain under discussion was sequenced for a study of cytomegalovirus exposure and HLA in healthy donors. General study points: Investigators reported under 200 TCR beta chains as tied to cytomegalovirus. First-cohort TCR clusters tended to co-occur in the roughly 130 validation repertoires, a later analysis found. Accounts indicate the classifier identified cytomegalovirus status with strong specificity and sensitivity.

Many counts were recorded for this clone. Its antigen remains unidentified. Clones were sequenced by immunoSEQ multiplex PCR, and TCRdb holds only the in-frame ones, with some missing. The sample carries about 190,000 clones, about 80% recorded once. The CDR3 extends over 15 amino acids. Germline V gives CDR1 SGHTA, CDR2 FQGNSA. J was trimmed by 5 bases and V by 3 bases; bases with no gene match: 4. Sequences were obtained from PBMCs. The TCR sequence derives from a man between 18 and 35 years old in good health and CMV-seropositive. The J gene is TRBJ2-7, the V gene TRBV7-2; 13 positions agree with TRBD2. CDR3 residues: CASSLGLAGMDEQYF. For the CDR3, the DNA is TGTGCCAGCAGCTTGGGACTAGCGGGAATGGACGAGCAGTACTTC.